A single sample is the source of the 5 T cell receptor beta chains below, sequenced in a study of OX40 agonist ivuxolimab in advanced cancers. Method: immunoSEQ multiplex PCR; TCRdb's copy keeps in-frame clones and lacks some. The sample has about 35,000 clones; around four fifths are singletons. Sequencing used CD4+ or CD8+ T cells sorted from blood, obtained in a trial of the OX40 agonist ivuxolimab. Receptor source: an adult with an advanced solid tumor such as melanoma, head and neck, liver or kidney cancer.

The genes are TRBV7-3 and TRBJ2-1, with no clear D. Germline CDR1 and CDR2: SGHTA and FQGTGA. The V end lost 5 bases, the J end lost 3 bases, and 11 bases lay between the germline ends. The CDR3 is 14 amino acids. CDR3 sequence: CASSPSPDYNEQFF. DNA for the CDR3: TGTGCCAGCAGCCCTAGTCCCGACTACAATGAGCAGTTCTTC.

This chain links TRBV19 with TRBJ2-1, with a tentative D call TRBD2 (5 bases). The CDR3 has 15 amino acids. Germline CDR1 LNHDA, CDR2 SQIVND (reference sequence). Trimming left V 7 bases short and J 0 bases short, with 13 bases between. CDR3 bases: TGTGCCAGTACCGCAGCGGAGAGCTCCTACAATGAGCAGTTCTTC. Amino acid sequence: CASTAAESSYNEQFF.

This rearrangement joins TRBV19 to TRBJ2-1, with 7 bases matching TRBD2. The J segment lost 5 bases and the V segment lost 5 bases, leaving 6 bases of the junction unmatched. The CDR3 is made up of 14 amino acids. CDR1 is LNHDA and CDR2 is SQIVND in the germline V gene (reference sequence). CDR3 sequence: CASSWASGDNEQFF. In nucleotides, the CDR3 is TGTGCCAGTAGTTGGGCTAGCGGCGACAATGAGCAGTTCTTC.

The chain is built from TRBV27 and TRBJ2-7; TRBD1 might be the D (5 bases). The CDR3 spans 12 residues. The V end was cut by 3 bases, the J end by 4 bases, with 7 bases between. CDR1 is MNHEY, CDR2 SMNVEV, per germline (reference sequence). CDR3 sequence reads: CASSFSGYEQYF. CDR3 coding DNA: TGTGCCAGCAGTTTCTCAGGGTACGAGCAGTACTTC.

The gene calls are TRBV6-5 and TRBJ2-1, with 7 bases fitting TRBD1. CDR1 is MNHEY and CDR2 is SVGAGI in the germline V gene. CDR3 length: 15 amino acids. The ends lost 7 bases at V and 9 bases at J; junction bases unmatched: 15. The DNA for the CDR3 is TGTGCCAGCACCGAAATTTTCAAGGGGGCATCTGAGCAGTTCTTC. This translates into CASTEIFKGASEQFF.